Below, 20 T cell receptor beta chains from the same sample are listed, as sequenced in a study of T cells in Graves' hyperthyroidism and ophthalmopathy. Using RNA transcripts as the source, TCR beta CDR3 regions were amplified. The HTBI primer set was used in a first-round RT-PCR of the TCR CDR3. A single record per CDR3 protein comes from TCRdb applying MiXCR to the multiplex PCR reads. This table holds over 500,000 distinct CDR3 sequences, approximately 15% found once. Sequenced material: blood. The receptors originated from a woman in her 40s with Graves' hyperthyroidism.

In regard to this clonotype: This may stem from a read error, because a much larger clone lies one nucleotide away. The rearrangement links TRBV28 to TRBJ2-1; D gene ambiguous. The CDR3 length is 13 residues. With 6 bases removed from V and 9 bases from J, the gap between germline ends came to 15 bases. Germline CDR1 reads MDHEN; CDR2 reads SYDVKM. The CDR3 sequence is CASSNSGPSEQFF. The CDR3 nucleotides read TGTGCCAGCAGCAACTCTGGGCCAAGTGAGCAGTTCTTC.

In its sample, this clonotype was seen a few times. V gene TRBV7-8 combines with J gene TRBJ2-7; the D gene could be TRBD1 or TRBD2 (5 bases each). The ends were cut back, 1 base at V and 2 bases at J, with 12 bases in the middle. The germline V gene has CDR1 SGHVS and CDR2 FQNEAQ. This CDR3 spans 15 amino acids. CDR3 in amino acids: CASSLVGRMTYEQYF. Written as DNA, the CDR3 is TGTGCCAGCAGCTTAGTGGGACGGATGACCTACGAGCAGTACTTC.

This clonotype was observed many times. The genes are TRBV12-3 or TRBV12-4 and TRBJ2-7, with TRBD2 matching over 7 bases. The CDR3 runs 13 residues. J lost 4 bases, V lost 10 bases, and 10 bases had no gene match. This CDR3 is CAKRREKRYEQYF. The DNA for the CDR3 is TGTGCCAAAAGGCGGGAGAAACGGTACGAGCAGTACTTC.

This clonotype was counted between two and nine times. The CDR3 DNA is TGCGCCAGCAGCTTGCAGCCGGGGGCGGGCGAAAAACTGTTTTTT. As protein: CASSLQPGAGEKLFF. V gene TRBV5-1 combines with J gene TRBJ1-4; D possibly corresponds to TRBD1 (6 bases). The CDR3 loop spans 15 amino acids. Germline lookup yields CDR1 SGHRS and CDR2 YFSETQ. The V end was cut by 1 base, the J end by 8 bases, with 15 bases between.

This clonotype was counted at least ten times. The rearrangement uses TRBV29-1 and TRBJ2-3; TRBD2 matches 10 bases. Per the germline V gene, CDR1 is SQVTM and CDR2 is ANQGSEA. This CDR3 contains 15 residues. J was trimmed by 8 bases and V by 7 bases; bases with no gene match: 15. The CDR3: CSARGGTSASVTQYF. DNA for the CDR3: TGCAGCGCCCGAGGCGGGACTAGCGCGTCAGTTACGCAGTATTTT.

This clonotype has only a few counts. The J gene is TRBJ2-6, the V gene TRBV28; D is ambiguous. CDR1 and CDR2 (germline): MDHEN, SYDVKM. V was pared by 5 bases and J by 0 bases, with 8 bases between. The CDR3 loop spans 15 amino acids. The CDR3 bases are TGTGCCAGCAGTAGACCCGGCTCTGGGGCCAACGTCCTGACTTTC. Translated, it gives CASSRPGSGANVLTF.

This clonotype appeared a few times. V gene TRBV20-1 combines with J gene TRBJ1-1; 12 bases are shared with TRBD1. The J segment lost 2 bases and the V segment lost 6 bases, leaving 7 bases of the junction unmatched. The CDR3 covers 15 residues. Germline V gene sequence: CDR1 DFQATT, CDR2 SNEGSKA (reference sequence). The CDR3 protein is CSAGTGGIGNTEAFF. DNA of the CDR3: TGCAGTGCCGGGACAGGGGGCATAGGAAACACTGAAGCTTTCTTT.

Ten or more counts support this clonotype. This sequence joins TRBV7-9 and TRBJ2-7; D remains unclear. Germline V gene sequence: CDR1 SEHNR, CDR2 FQNEAQ (reference sequence). V shed 6 bases and J shed 5 bases, with 8 bases lying between them. The CDR3 has 11 residues. CDR3 DNA: TGTGCCAGCAGTTTGCAGGACGAGCAGTACTTC. Translating gives CASSLQDEQYF.

This clonotype showed up many times. The chain has TRBV20-1 and TRBJ2-7, with a tentative D call TRBD2 (5 bases). Germline CDR1 reads DFQATT; CDR2 reads SNEGSKA (reference sequence). CDR3 length: 14 amino acids. Deletions cut 6 bases from V and 0 bases from J, with 15 bases between. CDR3 amino acids: CSAPPAVSSYEQYF. For the CDR3, the DNA is TGCAGTGCCCCCCCAGCGGTTTCCTCCTACGAGCAGTACTTC.

This clonotype was observed many times. The gene calls are TRBV24-1 and TRBJ2-1; D is undetermined. This CDR3 is 15 amino acids long. Germline V gene data show CDR1 as KGHDR and CDR2 as SFDVKD. Trimming took 5 bases from V and 0 from J, leaving 10 bases between them. CDR3 nucleotides: TGTGCCACCAGTGTAGGGCGGAGCTCCTACAATGAGCAGTTCTTC. Its protein is CATSVGRSSYNEQFF.

This clonotype was counted between two and nine times. This chain links TRBV30 with TRBJ1-5, with D hard to call. CDR3 length: 14 residues. CDR1 is GTSNPN, CDR2 SVGIG, per germline (reference sequence). The V end was cut by 1 base, the J end by 6 bases, with 13 bases between. In nucleotides, the CDR3 is TGTGCCTGGAGTGGCACAACGCGGACTCAGCCCCAGCATTTT. It is translated as CAWSGTTRTQPQHF.

This clonotype was detected ten times or more. The CDR3 DNA sequence: TGCAGCGTTCGGGGGACAGGGAGGACAGATACGCAGTATTTT. Translated: CSVRGTGRTDTQYF. The V and J genes are TRBV20-1 and TRBJ2-3; TRBD1 agrees at 9 bases. CDR1 and CDR2 from the germline V gene are DFQATT and SNEGSKA (reference sequence). The CDR3 runs to 14 residues.

This clonotype has ten or more counts. V gene TRBV28 combines with J gene TRBJ2-7; 13 bases match TRBD2. The CDR3 has 15 residues. From germline, CDR1 is MDHEN and CDR2 SYDVKM. Germline trimming cut 6 bases from V and 7 bases from J; bases unmatched to any gene: 9. The CDR3 reads CASSKLAGGPNEQYF. For the CDR3, the DNA is TGTGCCAGCAGCAAACTAGCGGGAGGGCCAAATGAGCAGTACTTC.

This clonotype was recorded a few times. V usage is TRBV7-9 and J usage is TRBJ2-4; 13 bases match TRBD2. The CDR3 has 19 amino acids. With 1 base clipped from V and 0 bases from J, the junction kept 6 bases outside the gene matches. Germline values: CDR1 SEHNR, CDR2 FQNEAQ (reference sequence). CDR3 sequence: CASSLGRLAGGGAKNIQYF. In nucleotides, the CDR3 is TGTGCCAGCAGCTTAGGTCGACTAGCGGGAGGCGGAGCCAAAAACATTCAGTACTTC.

This clonotype was detected only a few times. The chain recombines TRBV9 with TRBJ2-7; D is perhaps TRBD2 (5 bases). Germline V gene lookup returns CDR1 SGDLS and CDR2 YYNGEE. This CDR3 comprises 14 residues. With 3 bases removed from V and 0 bases from J, the gap between germline ends came to 10 bases. The chain's CDR3 is CASSAPDSSYEQYF. The CDR3 DNA is TGTGCCAGCAGCGCCCCGGACTCCTCCTACGAGCAGTACTTC.

The table lists this clonotype with many counts. The V and J genes are TRBV3-1 and TRBJ1-6, with 8 positions matching TRBD1. V was pared by 1 base and J by 7 bases, with 3 bases of the junction left unmatched. There are 15 residues in the CDR3. Germline CDR1 and CDR2: LGHDT and YNNKEL (reference sequence). This chain's CDR3 is CASSQGRQGNSPLHF. The CDR3 region has the DNA TGTGCCAGCAGCCAAGGGCGACAGGGGAATTCACCCCTCCACTTT.

This clonotype was picked up many times. The chain has TRBV28 and TRBJ1-6; D might be TRBD1 (5 bases). The germline V gene encodes CDR1 MDHEN and CDR2 SYDVKM. The CDR3 totals 14 residues. Trimming left V 4 bases short and J 5 bases short, with 9 bases between. In DNA form, the CDR3 reads TGTGCCAGCAGTTCGGGACCGAATAATTCACCCCTCCACTTT. This encodes CASSSGPNNSPLHF.

This clonotype was recorded a few times. The V gene is TRBV15, the J gene TRBJ2-7, with no clear D. CDR1 and CDR2 from the germline V gene are LNHNV and YYDKDF (reference sequence). The ends were cut back, 1 base at V and 3 bases at J, with 4 bases in the middle. The length of the CDR3 is 12 residues. CDR3 amino acids: CATSRAGYEQYF. CDR3 nucleotide sequence: TGTGCCACCAGCAGAGCGGGCTACGAGCAGTACTTC.

The rearrangement links TRBV11-3 to TRBJ2-5; D is perhaps TRBD2 (6 bases). This CDR3 is built from 15 residues. Germline V gene data show CDR1 as SGHNT and CDR2 as YENEEA. V shed 5 bases and J shed 4 bases, with 17 bases lying between them. Here the CDR3 DNA reads TGTGCCAGCAGCACCTCCGGGACTGCCAGAGAGACCCAGTACTTC. Protein: CASSTSGTARETQYF. Looking up the rest from reference TRBV11-3 and TRBJ2-5 gives the full variable domain: EAGVVQSPRYKIIEKKQPVAFWCNPISGHNTLYWYLQNLGQGPELLIRYENEEAVDDSQLPKDRFSAERLKGVDSTLKIQPAELGDSAVYLCASSTSGTARETQYFGPGTRLLVL.

The V call is TRBV6-1, the J call TRBJ2-2; 7 positions agree with TRBD1. The CDR3 has 13 residues. Trimming took 5 bases from V and 7 from J; bases not matched to a gene: 4. Germline values: CDR1 MNHNS, CDR2 SASEGT. The DNA for the CDR3 is TGTGCCAGCAGTACTCAGGGGGACGGGGAGCTGTTTTTT. Encoded protein: CASSTQGDGELFF.